This TCR beta chain emerged from a study of Graves' ophthalmopathy and Graves' hyperthyroidism. Overall study: Over 18 months of follow-up, stable hyperthyroidism required that no ophthalmopathy appear.

The sequenced template was RNA, covering the TCR beta CDR3 region. RT-PCR with HTBI primers came first, then second-round multiplex PCR. TCRdb re-analysed the multiplex PCR reads in MiXCR, keeping a single row per CDR3 protein. The table lists around 1,200,000 distinct CDR3 sequences, about 35% of them singletons. Study outcomes and limitations: Also, most clonotypes expanded in the thyroid above 0.001 frequency appeared in blood.

The CDR3 runs 14 residues. V shed 3 bases and J shed 5 bases, with 14 bases lying between them. With respect to this clonotype: Antigen unknown.

The chain joins TRBV12-3 or TRBV12-4 to TRBJ2-7; maybe TRBD2 (5 bases). Sequencing used peripheral blood or thyroid tissue (not recorded which). The receptor comes from an adult man with Graves' hyperthyroidism. In DNA form, the CDR3 reads TGTGCCAGCAGTTTTTATAGCGAAGGTGACGAGCAGTACTTC. Residues: CASSFYSEGDEQYF.